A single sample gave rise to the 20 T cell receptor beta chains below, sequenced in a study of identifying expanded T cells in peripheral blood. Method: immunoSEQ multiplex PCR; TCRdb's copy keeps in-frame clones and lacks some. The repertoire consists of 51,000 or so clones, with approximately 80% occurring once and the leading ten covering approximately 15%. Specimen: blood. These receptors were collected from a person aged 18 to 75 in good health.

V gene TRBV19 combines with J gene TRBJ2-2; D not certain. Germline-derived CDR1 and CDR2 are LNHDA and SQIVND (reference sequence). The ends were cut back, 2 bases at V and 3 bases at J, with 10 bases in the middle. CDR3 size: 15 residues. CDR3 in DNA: TGTGCCAGTAGTATATCGTCCGCGGACACCGGGGAGCTGTTTTTT. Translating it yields CASSISSADTGELFF.

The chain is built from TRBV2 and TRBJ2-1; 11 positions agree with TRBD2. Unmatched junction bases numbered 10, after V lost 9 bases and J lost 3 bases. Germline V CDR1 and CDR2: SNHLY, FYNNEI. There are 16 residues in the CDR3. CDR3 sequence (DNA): TGTGCCAGAATGCGCGCTGGGACTAGCGGCTACAATGAGCAGTTCTTC. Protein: CARMRAGTSGYNEQFF. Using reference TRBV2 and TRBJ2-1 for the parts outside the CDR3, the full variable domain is EPEVTQTPSHQVTQMGQEVILRCVPISNHLYFYWYRQILGQKVEFLVSFYNNEISEKSEIFDDQFSVERPDGSNFTLKIRSTKLEDSAMYFCARMRAGTSGYNEQFFGPGTRLTVL.

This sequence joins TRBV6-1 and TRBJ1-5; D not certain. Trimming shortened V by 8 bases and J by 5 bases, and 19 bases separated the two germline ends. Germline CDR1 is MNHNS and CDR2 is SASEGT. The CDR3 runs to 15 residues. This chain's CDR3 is CASLPAQVAHQPQHF. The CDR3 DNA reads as TGTGCCAGCCTCCCGGCCCAGGTCGCGCATCAGCCCCAGCATTTT.

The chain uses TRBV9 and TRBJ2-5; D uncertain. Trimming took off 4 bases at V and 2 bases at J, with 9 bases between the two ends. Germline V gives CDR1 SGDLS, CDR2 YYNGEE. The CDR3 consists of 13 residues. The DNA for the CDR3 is TGTGCCAGCAGCCCCGCAGCTCAAGAGACCCAGTACTTC. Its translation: CASSPAAQETQYF.

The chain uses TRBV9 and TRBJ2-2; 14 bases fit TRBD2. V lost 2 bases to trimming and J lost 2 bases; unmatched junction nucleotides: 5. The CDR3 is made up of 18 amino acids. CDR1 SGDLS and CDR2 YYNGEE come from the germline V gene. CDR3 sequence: CASSVRTSGRLNTGELFF. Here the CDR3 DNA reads TGTGCCAGCAGCGTGAGGACTAGCGGGAGGCTAAACACCGGGGAGCTGTTTTTT.

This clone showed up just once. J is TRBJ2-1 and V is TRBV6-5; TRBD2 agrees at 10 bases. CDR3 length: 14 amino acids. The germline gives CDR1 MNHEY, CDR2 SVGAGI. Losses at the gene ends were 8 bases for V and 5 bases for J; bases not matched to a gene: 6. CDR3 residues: CASELAGGNNEQFF. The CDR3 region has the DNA TGTGCCAGCGAATTAGCGGGGGGAAACAATGAGCAGTTCTTC.

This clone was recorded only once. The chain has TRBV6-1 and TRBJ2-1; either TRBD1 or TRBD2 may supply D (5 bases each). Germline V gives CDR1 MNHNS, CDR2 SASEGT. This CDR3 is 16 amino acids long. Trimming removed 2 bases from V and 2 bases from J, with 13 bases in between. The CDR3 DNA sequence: TGTGCCAGCAGTGAATACCCGGGGACGACCTACAATGAGCAGTTCTTC. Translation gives CASSEYPGTTYNEQFF.

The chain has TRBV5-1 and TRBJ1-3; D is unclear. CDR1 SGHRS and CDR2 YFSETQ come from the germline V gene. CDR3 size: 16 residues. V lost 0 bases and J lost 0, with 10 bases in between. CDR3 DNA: TGCGCCAGCAGCTTGGATGGTCAGCGCTCTGGAAACACCATATATTTT. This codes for CASSLDGQRSGNTIYF.

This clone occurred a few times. CDR3 region: CAWNEQGMGAQHF. The DNA for the CDR3 is TGTGCCTGGAATGAGCAGGGTATGGGAGCCCAGCATTTT. The chain has TRBV30 and TRBJ1-5; a weak D match, TRBD1 (5 bases). The CDR3 is 13 residues long. The V end lost 4 bases, the J end lost 11 bases, and 18 bases lay between the germline ends. The germline gives CDR1 GTSNPN, CDR2 SVGIG (reference sequence).

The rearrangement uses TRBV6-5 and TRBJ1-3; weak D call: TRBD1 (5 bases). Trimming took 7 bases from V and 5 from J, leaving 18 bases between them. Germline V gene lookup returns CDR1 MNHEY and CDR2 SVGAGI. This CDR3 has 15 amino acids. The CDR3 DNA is TGTGCCAGCATGGGTCTGGGGGTCTCACGAAACACCATATATTTT. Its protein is CASMGLGVSRNTIYF.

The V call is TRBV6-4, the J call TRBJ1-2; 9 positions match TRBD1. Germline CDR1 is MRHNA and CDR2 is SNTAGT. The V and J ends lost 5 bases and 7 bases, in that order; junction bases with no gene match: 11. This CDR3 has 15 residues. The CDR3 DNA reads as TGTGCCAGCAGTCTAGGTACAGGGGGCCTAGGTGGCTACACCTTC. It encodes CASSLGTGGLGGYTF.

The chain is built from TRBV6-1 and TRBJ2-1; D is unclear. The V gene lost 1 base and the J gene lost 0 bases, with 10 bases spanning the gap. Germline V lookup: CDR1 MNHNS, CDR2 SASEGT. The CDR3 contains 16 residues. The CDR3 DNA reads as TGTGCCAGCAGTGAAGGGAGATTCCGCTCCTACAATGAGCAGTTCTTC. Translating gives CASSEGRFRSYNEQFF.

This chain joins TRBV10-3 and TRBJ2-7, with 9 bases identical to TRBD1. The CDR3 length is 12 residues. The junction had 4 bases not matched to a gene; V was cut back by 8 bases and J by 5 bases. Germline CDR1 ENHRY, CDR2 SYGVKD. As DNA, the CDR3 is TGTGCCATCGGGACAGGGAACCACGAGCAGTACGTC. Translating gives CAIGTGNHEQYV.

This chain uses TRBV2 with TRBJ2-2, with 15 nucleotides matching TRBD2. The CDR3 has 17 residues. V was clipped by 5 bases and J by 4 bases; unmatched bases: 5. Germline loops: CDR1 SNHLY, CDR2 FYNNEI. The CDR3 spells CASSRGLAGGSTGELFF. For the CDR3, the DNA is TGTGCCAGCAGTAGGGGACTAGCGGGGGGATCCACCGGGGAGCTGTTTTTT.

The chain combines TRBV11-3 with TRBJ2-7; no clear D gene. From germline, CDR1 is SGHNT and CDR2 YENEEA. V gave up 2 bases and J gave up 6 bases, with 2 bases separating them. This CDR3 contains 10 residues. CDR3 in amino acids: CASSLSEQYV. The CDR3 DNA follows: TGTGCCAGCAGCTTAAGCGAGCAGTACGTC.

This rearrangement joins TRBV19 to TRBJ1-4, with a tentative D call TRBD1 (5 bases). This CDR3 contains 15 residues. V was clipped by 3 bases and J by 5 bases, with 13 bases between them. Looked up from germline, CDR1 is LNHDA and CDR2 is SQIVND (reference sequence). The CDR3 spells CASSISTASNEKLFF. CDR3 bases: TGTGCCAGTAGTATTTCGACAGCCTCCAATGAAAAACTGTTTTTT. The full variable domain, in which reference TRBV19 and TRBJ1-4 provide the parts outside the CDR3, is DGGITQSPKYLFRKEGQNVTLSCEQNLNHDAMYWYRQDPGQGLRLIYYSQIVNDFQKGDIAEGYSVSREKKESFPLTVTSAQKNPTAFYLCASSISTASNEKLFFGSGTQLSVL.

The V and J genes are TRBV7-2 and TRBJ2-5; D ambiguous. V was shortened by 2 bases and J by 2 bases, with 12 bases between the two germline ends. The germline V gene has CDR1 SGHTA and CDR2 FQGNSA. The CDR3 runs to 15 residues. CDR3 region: CASSLSPVLQETQYF. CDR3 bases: TGTGCCAGCAGCTTATCCCCCGTCCTTCAAGAGACCCAGTACTTC.

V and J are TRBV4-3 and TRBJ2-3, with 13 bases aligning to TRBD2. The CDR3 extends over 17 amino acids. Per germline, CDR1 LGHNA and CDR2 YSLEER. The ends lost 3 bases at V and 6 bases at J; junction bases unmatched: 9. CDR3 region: CASSQGVLAGGLDTQYF. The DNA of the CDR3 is TGCGCCAGCAGCCAGGGGGTACTAGCGGGAGGGCTGGATACGCAGTATTTT.

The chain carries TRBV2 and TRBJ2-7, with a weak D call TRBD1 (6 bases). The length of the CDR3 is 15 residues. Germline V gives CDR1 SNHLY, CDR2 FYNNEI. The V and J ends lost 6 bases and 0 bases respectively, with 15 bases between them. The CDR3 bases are TGTGCCAGCAGCTCACAGGGTTTAAGCTCCTACGAGCAGTACTTC. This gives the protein CASSSQGLSSYEQYF.

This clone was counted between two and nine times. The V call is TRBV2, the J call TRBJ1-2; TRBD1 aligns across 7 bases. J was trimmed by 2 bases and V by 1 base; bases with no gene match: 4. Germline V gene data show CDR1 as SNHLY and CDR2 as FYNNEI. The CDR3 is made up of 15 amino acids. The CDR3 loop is CASSEGQGWNYGYTF. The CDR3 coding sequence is TGTGCCAGCAGTGAAGGACAGGGTTGGAACTATGGCTACACCTTC. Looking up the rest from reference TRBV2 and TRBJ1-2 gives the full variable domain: EPEVTQTPSHQVTQMGQEVILRCVPISNHLYFYWYRQILGQKVEFLVSFYNNEISEKSEIFDDQFSVERPDGSNFTLKIRSTKLEDSAMYFCASSEGQGWNYGYTFGSGTRLTVV.